This T cell receptor beta chain was captured in a study of blood T cell repertoires in COVID-19. Study background: Samples taken during acute and convalescent COVID-19 were collected in the United States, Italy and Spain. PBMCs, B-cell-depleted T cells, or T cells were the source of the cDNA or gDNA that made up the material.

Methods used by the authors: Amplification from reference gene primers served as the basis for estimated nucleated cell counts. TCRdb keeps only in-frame clones here, not all; method: immunoSEQ multiplex PCR. The DNA was the basis for D and trimming; V, J and clone size are from that table. This sample has about 86,000 clones, with 65% to 85% found just once. This clone appeared once. There are 16 residues in the CDR3. Germline CDR1 is SGHTA and CDR2 is FQGNSA. V lost 4 bases to trimming and J lost 6 bases; unmatched junction nucleotides: 8. The clonotype comes from a woman older than 75 with active or convalescent COVID-19. The V and J genes are TRBV7-2 and TRBJ2-1; 11 positions match TRBD2. The sample comprised peripheral blood. CDR3 region: CASSSNPSGGSNEQFF. The CDR3 DNA follows: TGTGCCAGCAGCTCTAACCCTAGCGGGGGGTCCAATGAGCAGTTCTTC.